Below are 19 T cell receptor beta chains sequenced from a single sample in a study of T cell repertoires in cytomegalovirus infection. TCRdb used MiXCR to reprocess the reads, holding one entry per CDR3 protein. The table records under 850,000 distinct CDR3 sequences, less than 40% of them present only once. The sample was PBMCs. These receptors were taken from a human donor in good health (CMV status not recorded). Some clones in this sample may be carry-over from other donors' samples.

The chain employs TRBV28 and TRBJ2-7, with D tentatively TRBD1 (5 bases). Looked up from germline, CDR1 is MDHEN and CDR2 is SYDVKM. Trimming removed 3 bases from V and 2 bases from J, with 11 bases in between. CDR3 size: 14 residues. The CDR3: CASSFTGDAYEQYF. In nucleotides, the CDR3 is TGTGCCAGCAGTTTTACAGGAGACGCCTACGAGCAGTACTTC. Filled out from reference TRBV28 and TRBJ2-7, the complete variable domain reads DVKVTQSSRYLVKRTGEKVFLECVQDMDHENMFWYRQDPGLGLRLIYFSYDVKMKEKGDIPEGYSVSREKKERFSLILESASTNQTSMYLCASSFTGDAYEQYFGPGTRLTVT.

This clonotype was found once. This chain links TRBV6-1 with TRBJ2-3; D gene unclear. Trimming took 6 bases from V and 0 from J, leaving 10 bases between them. The CDR3 has 14 amino acids. From germline, CDR1 is MNHNS and CDR2 SASEGT. The CDR3 sequence: CASRKASSTDTQYF. The CDR3 bases are TGTGCCAGCAGGAAAGCGTCTAGCACAGATACGCAGTATTTT.

This chain links TRBV20-1 with TRBJ2-1; 9 nucleotides match TRBD1. The V gene's germline CDR1 is DFQATT and CDR2 SNEGSKA (reference sequence). V was clipped by 2 bases and J by 9 bases; unmatched bases: 5. The CDR3 consists of 13 residues. Written as DNA, the CDR3 is TGCAGTGCTAGACTACAGGGGGCGGGTGAGCAGTTCTTC. Translation: CSARLQGAGEQFF.

The rearrangement links TRBV12-3 or TRBV12-4 to TRBJ1-1; D unresolved. V gave up 3 bases and J gave up 3 bases, with 8 bases separating them. CDR3 length: 13 residues. CDR3 in DNA: TGTGCCAGCAGTTTTGTAGGTCACACTGAAGCTTTCTTT. It yields the protein CASSFVGHTEAFF.

The V call is TRBV4-1, the J call TRBJ1-4; D is undetermined. This CDR3 region has 15 residues. The V end was cut by 1 base, the J end by 1 base, with 7 bases between. Germline assignment: CDR1 MGHRA and CDR2 YSYEKL. DNA for the CDR3: TGCGCCAGCAGCCAAGTAAAGGGAACTAATGAAAAACTGTTTTTT. As protein: CASSQVKGTNEKLFF.

V gene TRBV20-1 combines with J gene TRBJ2-7, with D tentatively TRBD2 (6 bases). V gave up 6 bases and J gave up 2 bases, with 17 bases separating them. The CDR3 has 14 amino acids. Germline values: CDR1 DFQATT, CDR2 SNEGSKA (reference sequence). The CDR3 region has the DNA TGCAGTGCCCCTTCAGGGACTCCGCCCTACGAGCAGTACTTC. Residues: CSAPSGTPPYEQYF.

This clonotype was recorded at least ten times. The chain recombines TRBV7-8 with TRBJ1-1; TRBD1 agrees at 8 bases. Losses at the gene ends were 1 base for V and 11 bases for J; bases not matched to a gene: 6. Germline loops: CDR1 SGHVS, CDR2 FQNEAQ. The CDR3 spans 13 residues. The CDR3 is CASSLGRGLDAFF. DNA of the CDR3: TGTGCCAGCAGCTTAGGCAGGGGGCTTGACGCTTTCTTT. Together with reference TRBV7-8 and TRBJ1-1, the CDR3 gives the full variable domain: GAGVSQSPRYKVAKRGQDVALRCDPISGHVSLFWYQQALGQGPEFLTYFQNEAQLDKSGLPSDRFFAERPEGSVSTLKIQRTQQEDSAVYLCASSLGRGLDAFFGQGTRLTVV.

This chain links TRBV25-1 with TRBJ2-7, with D unclear. The length of the CDR3 is 12 residues. Deletions cut 8 bases from V and 0 bases from J, with 8 bases between. CDR1 and CDR2 (germline): MGHDK, SYGVNS. CDR3 protein: CASGGASYEQYF. The CDR3, as DNA: TGTGCCAGCGGCGGTGCCTCCTACGAGCAGTACTTC.

The chain combines TRBV7-2 with TRBJ1-5; tentative D call: TRBD1 (6 bases). Trimming cost V 2 bases and J 4 bases, with 15 bases left between them. The CDR3 runs 16 residues. Germline loops: CDR1 SGHTA, CDR2 FQGNSA. This chain's CDR3 is CASSLSGGQFNQPQHF. Written as DNA, the CDR3 is TGTGCCAGCAGCTTAAGTGGGGGGCAGTTTAATCAGCCCCAGCATTTT.

This clonotype came up a few times. The chain couples TRBV19 to TRBJ2-3, with unresolved D. Trimming cost V 7 bases and J 8 bases, with 13 bases left between them. CDR3 size: 12 residues. Germline V gene data show CDR1 as LNHDA and CDR2 as SQIVND (reference sequence). The CDR3 coding sequence is TGTGCCAGTACCCCAGACTTAATTACGCAGTATTTT. It codes for CASTPDLITQYF.

This clonotype was detected ten times or more. The chain links TRBV7-2 to TRBJ2-3; 8 nucleotides agree with TRBD2. Germline V gene data show CDR1 as SGHTA and CDR2 as FQGNSA. V shed 10 bases, J shed 0 bases, and the junction held 9 bases outside the gene matches. The CDR3 length is 15 residues. The CDR3 reads CAIWTGGISTDTQYF. The DNA of the CDR3 is TGTGCCATCTGGACGGGGGGGATAAGCACAGATACGCAGTATTTT.

This clonotype was found many times. V usage is TRBV7-9 and J usage is TRBJ1-3; 7 nucleotides match TRBD1. After removal of 5 bases from V and 0 bases from J, the junction contained 4 bases not matched to a gene. The germline gives CDR1 SEHNR, CDR2 FQNEAQ (reference sequence). The length of the CDR3 is 15 residues. Here the CDR3 reads CASSVRDSSGNTIYF. The CDR3 DNA is TGTGCCAGCAGCGTCCGGGACAGCTCTGGAAACACCATATATTTT.

This clonotype was detected many times. The V and J genes are TRBV7-8 and TRBJ1-4; 8 bases align to TRBD1. CDR3 length equals 16 residues. Germline CDR1 is SGHVS and CDR2 is FQNEAQ. The ends lost 5 bases at V and 6 bases at J; junction bases unmatched: 11. Here the CDR3 DNA reads TGTGCCAGCAGCCACGCCTGGGGGACAGGAGATGAAAAACTGTTTTTT. Its translation is CASSHAWGTGDEKLFF. Full variable domain (remainder filled in from reference TRBV7-8 and TRBJ1-4): GAGVSQSPRYKVAKRGQDVALRCDPISGHVSLFWYQQALGQGPEFLTYFQNEAQLDKSGLPSDRFFAERPEGSVSTLKIQRTQQEDSAVYLCASSHAWGTGDEKLFFGSGTQLSVL.

This clonotype was recorded a few times. This chain joins TRBV19 and TRBJ2-1; 11 bases fit TRBD1. The CDR3 covers 17 residues. Germline CDR1 and CDR2: LNHDA and SQIVND (reference sequence). After removal of 3 bases from V and 7 bases from J, the junction contained 11 bases not matched to a gene. The CDR3 DNA is TGTGCCAGTAGTATTATTAGGGGACAGGGGGAAAGGAATGAGCAGTTCTTC. As protein: CASSIIRGQGERNEQFF.

Regarding this clonotype: A read error is possible here, since a much larger clone lies one base away. The missing conserved phenylalanine or tryptophan at the end of this CDR3 makes a read error likely. The chain uses TRBV6-2 or TRBV6-3 and TRBJ2-3, with TRBD1 matching 7 bases. The CDR3 has 16 amino acids. Trimming removed 2 bases from V and 0 bases from J; junction bases left unmatched: 5. Germline CDR1 and CDR2: MNHEY and SVGEGT. CDR3 protein: CASSYITGQSTDTQYV. The CDR3 DNA is TGTGCCAGCAGTTACATCACGGGACAGAGCACAGATACGCAGTATGTT.

Only a few counts were recorded for this clonotype. The chain is built from TRBV24-1 and TRBJ1-1; D might be TRBD1 (5 bases). Germline V gene sequence: CDR1 KGHDR, CDR2 SFDVKD. Trimming took 4 bases from V and 7 from J, leaving 12 bases between them. The CDR3 totals 13 residues. The CDR3 sequence is CATSDHSRGEAFF. The CDR3 DNA is TGTGCCACCAGTGACCACTCGAGGGGTGAAGCTTTCTTT.

The chain has TRBV5-5 and TRBJ2-6; tentative D call: TRBD2 (6 bases). The CDR3 is 19 amino acids. V was pared by 3 bases and J by 0 bases, with 19 bases between. Germline CDR1 reads SGHKS; CDR2 reads YYEKEE (reference sequence). The CDR3 sequence is CASSSLRGSAFSGANVLTF. The CDR3 DNA reads TGTGCCAGCAGCTCACTACGGGGGTCCGCCTTCTCTGGGGCCAACGTCCTGACTTTC.

V is TRBV7-9 and J is TRBJ1-2, with D unresolved. This CDR3 contains 15 residues. V was trimmed by 5 bases and J by 0 bases, leaving 13 bases between them. Germline loops: CDR1 SEHNR, CDR2 FQNEAQ (reference sequence). The CDR3 loop reads CASSPPWLANYGYTF. The CDR3, as DNA: TGTGCCAGCAGCCCCCCCTGGCTAGCTAACTATGGCTACACCTTC.

This clonotype was seen ten or more times. The chain is built from TRBV7-6 and TRBJ2-7; D could derive from TRBD1 or TRBD2 (5 bases each). Trimming stripped 1 base from V and 2 bases from J, with 33 bases between. This CDR3 region has 22 residues. Germline CDR1 SGHVS, CDR2 FNYEAQ. In nucleotides, the CDR3 is TGTGCCAGCAGCTTAGTTGGGTTGGAAGGAGGACATCCCAACCCTATACCCTACGAGCAGTACTTC. Protein product: CASSLVGLEGGHPNPIPYEQYF.